The sequence of this TCR beta chain was determined in a study of T cell changes during pregnancy in multiple sclerosis. The repertoire was sequenced with immunoSEQ multiplex PCR; TCRdb's copy has only in-frame clones and lacks some. Of tens of thousands of clones listed, approximately 92% are singletons. In germline, CDR1 is MGHRA, CDR2 YSYEKL. This CDR3 contains 14 residues. The ends were cut back, 0 bases at V and 4 bases at J, with 9 bases in the middle. J is TRBJ1-2 and V is TRBV4-1; D is unresolved. The sequence was collected from a female donor in good health, enrolled as a control in a pregnancy study. The sequencing here drew on peripheral blood, taken in the second trimester of pregnancy. CDR3 amino acids: CASSQDSGFYGYTF. DNA of the CDR3: TGCGCCAGCAGCCAAGACTCAGGCTTCTATGGCTACACCTTC.